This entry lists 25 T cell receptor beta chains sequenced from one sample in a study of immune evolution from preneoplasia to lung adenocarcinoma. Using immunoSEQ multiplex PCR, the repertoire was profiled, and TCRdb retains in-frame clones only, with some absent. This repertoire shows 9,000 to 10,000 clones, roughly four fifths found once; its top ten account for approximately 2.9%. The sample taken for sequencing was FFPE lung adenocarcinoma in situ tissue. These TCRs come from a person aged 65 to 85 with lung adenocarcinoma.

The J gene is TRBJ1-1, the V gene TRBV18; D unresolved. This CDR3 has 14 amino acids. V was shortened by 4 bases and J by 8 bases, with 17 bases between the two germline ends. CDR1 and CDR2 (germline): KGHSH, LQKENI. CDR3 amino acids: CASSHSDGFAEAFF. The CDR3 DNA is TGTGCCAGCTCACACTCGGACGGTTTTGCGGAAGCTTTCTTT.

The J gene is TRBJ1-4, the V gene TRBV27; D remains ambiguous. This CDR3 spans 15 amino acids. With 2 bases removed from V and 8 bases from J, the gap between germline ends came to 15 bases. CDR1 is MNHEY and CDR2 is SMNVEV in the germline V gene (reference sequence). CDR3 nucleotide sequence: TGTGCCAGCAGTTTAGACGGCAGGAGGGAAGAAAAACTGTTTTTT. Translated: CASSLDGRREEKLFF.

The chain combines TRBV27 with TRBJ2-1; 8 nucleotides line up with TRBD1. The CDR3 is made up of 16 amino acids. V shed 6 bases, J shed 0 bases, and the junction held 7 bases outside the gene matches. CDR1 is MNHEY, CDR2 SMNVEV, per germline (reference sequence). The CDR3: CASSFRGLSSYNEQFF. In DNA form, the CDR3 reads TGTGCCAGCAGCTTCAGGGGGCTGAGCTCCTACAATGAGCAGTTCTTC.

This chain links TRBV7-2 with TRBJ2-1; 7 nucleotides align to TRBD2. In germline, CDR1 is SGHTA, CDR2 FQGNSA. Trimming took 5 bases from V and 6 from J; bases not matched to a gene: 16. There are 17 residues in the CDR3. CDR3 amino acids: CASSTQLRTSPGNEQFF. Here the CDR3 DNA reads TGTGCCAGCAGCACCCAACTCCGGACTAGTCCTGGCAATGAGCAGTTCTTC.

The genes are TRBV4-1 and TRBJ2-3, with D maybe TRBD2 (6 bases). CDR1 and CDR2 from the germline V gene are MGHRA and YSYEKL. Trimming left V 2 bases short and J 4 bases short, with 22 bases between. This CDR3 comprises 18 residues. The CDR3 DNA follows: TGCGCCAGCAGCCAAAAGATCCCCGGGAATTCGGGGGCAGATACGCAGTATTTT. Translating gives CASSQKIPGNSGADTQYF.

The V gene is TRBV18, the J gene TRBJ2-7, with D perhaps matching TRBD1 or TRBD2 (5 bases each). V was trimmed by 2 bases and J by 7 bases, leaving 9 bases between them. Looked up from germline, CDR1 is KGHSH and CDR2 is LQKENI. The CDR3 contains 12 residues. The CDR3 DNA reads TGTGCCAGCTCACCAGGCAGGGAGGAGCAGTACTTC. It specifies CASSPGREEQYF. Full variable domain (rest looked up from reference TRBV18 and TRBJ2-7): NAGVMQNPRHLVRRRGQEARLRCSPMKGHSHVYWYRQLPEEGLKFMVYLQKENIIDESGMPKERFSAEFPKEGPSILRIQQVVRGDSAAYFCASSPGREEQYFGPGTRLTVT.

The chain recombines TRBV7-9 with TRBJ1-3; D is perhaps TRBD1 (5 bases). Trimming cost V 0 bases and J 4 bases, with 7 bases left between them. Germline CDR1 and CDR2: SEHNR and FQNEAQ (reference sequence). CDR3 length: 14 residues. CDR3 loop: CASSLAGGGNTIYF. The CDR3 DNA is TGTGCCAGCAGCTTAGCGGGGGGAGGAAACACCATATATTTT.

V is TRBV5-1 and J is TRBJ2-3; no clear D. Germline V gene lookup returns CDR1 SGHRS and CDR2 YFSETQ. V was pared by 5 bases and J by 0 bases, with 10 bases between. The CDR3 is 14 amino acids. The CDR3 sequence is CASRGRSSTDTQYF. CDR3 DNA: TGCGCCAGCAGAGGACGGAGCAGCACAGATACGCAGTATTTT.

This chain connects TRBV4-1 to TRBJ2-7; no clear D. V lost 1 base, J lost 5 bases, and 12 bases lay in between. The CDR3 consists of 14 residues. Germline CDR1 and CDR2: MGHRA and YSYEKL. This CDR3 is CASSQGFSSHEQYF. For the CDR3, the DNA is TGCGCCAGCAGCCAAGGGTTTAGCAGCCACGAGCAGTACTTC.

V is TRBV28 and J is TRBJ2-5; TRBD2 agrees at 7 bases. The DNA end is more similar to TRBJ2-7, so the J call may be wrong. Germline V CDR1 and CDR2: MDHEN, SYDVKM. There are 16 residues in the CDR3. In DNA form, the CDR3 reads TGTGCCAGCAGTTTAACCGGGAGGACCTACTCCTACGAGCAGTACTTC. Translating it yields CASSLTGRTYSYEQYF.

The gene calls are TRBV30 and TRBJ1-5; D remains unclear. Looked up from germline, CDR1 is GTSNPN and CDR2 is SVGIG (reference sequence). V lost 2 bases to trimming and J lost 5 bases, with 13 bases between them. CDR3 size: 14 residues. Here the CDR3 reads CAWSIGGKDQPQHF. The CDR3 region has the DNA TGTGCCTGGAGTATAGGAGGGAAGGATCAGCCCCAGCATTTT. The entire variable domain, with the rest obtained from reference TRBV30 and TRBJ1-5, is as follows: SQTIHQWPATLVQPVGSPLSLECTVEGTSNPNLYWYRQAAGRGLQLLFYSVGIGQISSEVPQNLSASRPQDRQFILSSKKLLLSDSGFYLCAWSIGGKDQPQHFGDGTRLSIL.

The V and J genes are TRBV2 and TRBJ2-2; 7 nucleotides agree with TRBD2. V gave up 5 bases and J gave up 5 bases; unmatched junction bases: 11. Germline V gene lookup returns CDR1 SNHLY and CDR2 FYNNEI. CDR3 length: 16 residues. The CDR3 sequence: CASSHLGLGATGELFF. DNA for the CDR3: TGTGCCAGCAGTCACCTTGGACTAGGCGCGACCGGGGAGCTGTTTTTT.

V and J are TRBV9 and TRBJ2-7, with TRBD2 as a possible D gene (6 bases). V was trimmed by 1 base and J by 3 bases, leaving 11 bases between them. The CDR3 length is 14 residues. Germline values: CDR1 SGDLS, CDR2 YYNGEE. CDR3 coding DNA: TGTGCCAGCAGCGTAAATACCGGGAGCTACGAGCAGTACTTC. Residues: CASSVNTGSYEQYF.

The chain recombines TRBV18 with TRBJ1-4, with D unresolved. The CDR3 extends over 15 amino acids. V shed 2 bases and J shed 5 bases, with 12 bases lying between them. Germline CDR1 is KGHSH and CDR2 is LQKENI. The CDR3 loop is CASSPRSAENEKLFF. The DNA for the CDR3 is TGTGCCAGCTCACCAAGGTCGGCGGAGAATGAAAAACTGTTTTTT.

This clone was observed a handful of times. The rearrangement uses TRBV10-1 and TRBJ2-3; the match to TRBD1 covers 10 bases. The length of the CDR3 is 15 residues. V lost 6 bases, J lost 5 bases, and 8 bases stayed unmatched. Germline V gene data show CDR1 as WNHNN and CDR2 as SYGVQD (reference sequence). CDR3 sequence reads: CASSGPGTGEDTQYF. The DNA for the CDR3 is TGCGCCAGCAGCGGTCCCGGGACAGGGGAAGATACGCAGTATTTT.

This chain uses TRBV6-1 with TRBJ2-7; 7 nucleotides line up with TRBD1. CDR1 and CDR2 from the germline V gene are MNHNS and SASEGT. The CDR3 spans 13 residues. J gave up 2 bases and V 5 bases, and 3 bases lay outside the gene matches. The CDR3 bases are TGTGCCAGCAGTCGGGACAGAACCTACGAGCAGTACTTC. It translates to CASSRDRTYEQYF.

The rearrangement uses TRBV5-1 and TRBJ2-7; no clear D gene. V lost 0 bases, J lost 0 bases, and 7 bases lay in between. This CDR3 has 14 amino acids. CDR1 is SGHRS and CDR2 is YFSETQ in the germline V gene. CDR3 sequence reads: CASSLEVNSYEQYF. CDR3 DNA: TGCGCCAGCAGCTTGGAGGTTAACTCCTACGAGCAGTACTTC.

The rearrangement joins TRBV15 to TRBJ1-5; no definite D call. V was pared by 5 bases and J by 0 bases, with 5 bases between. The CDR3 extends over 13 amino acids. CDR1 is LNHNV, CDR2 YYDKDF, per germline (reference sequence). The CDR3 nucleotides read TGTGCCACCAGCGCAGGTAGCAATCAGCCCCAGCATTTT. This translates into CATSAGSNQPQHF.

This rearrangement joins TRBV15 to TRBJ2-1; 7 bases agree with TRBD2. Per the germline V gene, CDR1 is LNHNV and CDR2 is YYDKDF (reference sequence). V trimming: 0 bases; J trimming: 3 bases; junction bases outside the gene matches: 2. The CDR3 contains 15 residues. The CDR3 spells CATSRDQRDYNEQFF. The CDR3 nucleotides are TGTGCCACCAGCAGAGACCAGCGGGACTACAATGAGCAGTTCTTC.

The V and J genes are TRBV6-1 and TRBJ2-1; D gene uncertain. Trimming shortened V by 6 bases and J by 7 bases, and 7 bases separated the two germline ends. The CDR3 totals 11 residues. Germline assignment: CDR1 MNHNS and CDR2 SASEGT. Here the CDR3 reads CASSLVNEQFF. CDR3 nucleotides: TGTGCCAGCAGCCTCGTTAATGAGCAGTTCTTC.

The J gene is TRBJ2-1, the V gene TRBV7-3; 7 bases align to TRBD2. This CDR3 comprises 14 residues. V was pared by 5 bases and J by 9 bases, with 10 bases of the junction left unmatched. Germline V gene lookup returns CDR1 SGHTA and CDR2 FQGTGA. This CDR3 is CASSPRLASSEQFF. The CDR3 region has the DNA TGTGCCAGCAGCCCACGACTAGCATCCAGTGAGCAGTTCTTC.

In DNA, the CDR3 is TGCGCCAGCAGCCAAGAATCTAACAGGCACTATGGCTACACCTTC. Its translation is CASSQESNRHYGYTF. The genes are TRBV4-1 and TRBJ1-2, with a tentative D call TRBD1 (5 bases). CDR1 and CDR2 (germline): MGHRA, YSYEKL. V dropped 0 bases and J dropped 3 bases, with 11 bases sitting between them. This CDR3 region has 15 residues.

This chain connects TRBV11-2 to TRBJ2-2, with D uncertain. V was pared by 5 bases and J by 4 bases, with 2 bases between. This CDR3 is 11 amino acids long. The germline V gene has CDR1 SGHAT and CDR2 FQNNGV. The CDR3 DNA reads TGTGCCAGCAGCCTCACCGGGGAGCTGTTTTTT. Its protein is CASSLTGELFF.

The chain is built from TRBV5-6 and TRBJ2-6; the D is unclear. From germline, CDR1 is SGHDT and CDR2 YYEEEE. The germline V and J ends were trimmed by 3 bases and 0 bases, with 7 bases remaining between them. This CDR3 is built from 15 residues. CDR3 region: CASSSLVSGANVLTF. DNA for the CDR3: TGTGCCAGCAGCTCTCTAGTCTCTGGGGCCAACGTCCTGACTTTC.

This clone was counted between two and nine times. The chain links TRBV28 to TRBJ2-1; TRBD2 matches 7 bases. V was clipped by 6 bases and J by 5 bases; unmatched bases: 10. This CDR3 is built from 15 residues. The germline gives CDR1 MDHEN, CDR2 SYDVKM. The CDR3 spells CASRLTTSFHNEQFF. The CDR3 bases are TGTGCCAGCAGACTAACGACTAGCTTCCACAATGAGCAGTTCTTC.